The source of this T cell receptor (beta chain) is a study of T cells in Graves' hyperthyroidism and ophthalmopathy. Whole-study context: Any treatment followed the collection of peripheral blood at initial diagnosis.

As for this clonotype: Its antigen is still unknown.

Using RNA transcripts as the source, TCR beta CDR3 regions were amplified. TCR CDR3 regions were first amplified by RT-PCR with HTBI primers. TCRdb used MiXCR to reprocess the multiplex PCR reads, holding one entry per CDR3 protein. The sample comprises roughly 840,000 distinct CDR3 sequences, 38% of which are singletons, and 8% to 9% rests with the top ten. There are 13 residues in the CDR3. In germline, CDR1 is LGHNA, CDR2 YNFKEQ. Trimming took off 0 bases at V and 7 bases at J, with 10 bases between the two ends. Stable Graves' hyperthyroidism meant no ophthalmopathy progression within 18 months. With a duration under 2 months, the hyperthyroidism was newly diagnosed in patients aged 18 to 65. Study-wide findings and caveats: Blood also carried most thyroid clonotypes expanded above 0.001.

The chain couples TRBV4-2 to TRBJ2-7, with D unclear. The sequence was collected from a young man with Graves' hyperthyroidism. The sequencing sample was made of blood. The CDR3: CASSQDEVVEQYF. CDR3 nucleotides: TGTGCCAGCAGCCAAGATGAGGTAGTTGAGCAGTACTTC.